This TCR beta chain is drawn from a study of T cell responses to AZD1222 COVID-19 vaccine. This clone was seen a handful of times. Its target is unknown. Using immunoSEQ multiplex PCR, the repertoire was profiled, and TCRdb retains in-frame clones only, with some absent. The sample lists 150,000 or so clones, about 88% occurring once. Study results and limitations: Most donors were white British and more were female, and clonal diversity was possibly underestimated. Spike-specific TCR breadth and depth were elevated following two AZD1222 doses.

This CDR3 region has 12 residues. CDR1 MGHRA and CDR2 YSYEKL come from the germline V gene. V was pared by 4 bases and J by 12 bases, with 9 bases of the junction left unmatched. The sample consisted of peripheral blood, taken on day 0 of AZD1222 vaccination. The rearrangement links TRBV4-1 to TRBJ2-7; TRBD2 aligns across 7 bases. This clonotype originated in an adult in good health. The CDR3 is CASSPPTGGWYF. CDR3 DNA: TGCGCCAGCAGCCCCCCGACGGGAGGCTGGTACTTC.